Sequencing of this T cell receptor beta chain was carried out in a study of blood T cell repertoires in COVID-19. Looked up from germline, CDR1 is SGDLS and CDR2 is YYNGEE. V gave up 0 bases and J gave up 5 bases, with 12 bases separating them. The CDR3 totals 14 residues. Libraries were prepared by immunoSEQ multiplex PCR; TCRdb keeps only in-frame clonotypes and omits some of them. The sample lists under 170,000 clones, approximately 86% occurring once. Material for sequencing was peripheral blood. This rearrangement joins TRBV9 to TRBJ2-7, with D possibly being TRBD2 (6 bases). The TCR was taken from a man between 65 and 85 years old with acute or convalescent COVID-19. CDR3 nucleotides: TGTGCCAGCAGCGTAGTCGGGAGCGGCGACGAGCAGTACTTC. Amino acids: CASSVVGSGDEQYF. The whole variable domain, filled in from reference TRBV9 and TRBJ2-7, reads DSGVTQTPKHLITATGQRVTLRCSPRSGDLSVYWYQQSLDQGLQFLIQYYNGEERAKGNILERFSAQQFPDLHSELNLSSLELGDSALYFCASSVVGSGDEQYFGPGTRLTVT.